These 32 T cell receptor beta chains came from one sample sequenced in a study of cytomegalovirus exposure and HLA in healthy donors. Repertoires were generated with immunoSEQ multiplex PCR, while TCRdb's copy carries only in-frame clones and drops some. The sample has roughly 75,000 clones, 94% seen once. The material sequenced was PBMCs. These receptors came from a woman between 18 and 29 years old in good health and CMV-seronegative.

The J gene is TRBJ2-3, the V gene TRBV27, with 9 nucleotides matching TRBD2. Germline CDR1 and CDR2: MNHEY and SMNVEV (reference sequence). V dropped 7 bases and J dropped 1; count of bases not matched to a gene: 12. CDR3 length: 17 amino acids. The CDR3 DNA sequence: TGTGCCAGCAAGCCGTTCGAGACTAGCGGACGCACAGATACGCAGTATTTT. Encoded protein: CASKPFETSGRTDTQYF.

The gene calls are TRBV2 and TRBJ2-3, with D perhaps TRBD2 (5 bases). V was pared by 3 bases and J by 4 bases, with 17 bases between. Germline values: CDR1 SNHLY, CDR2 FYNNEI. CDR3 length: 16 residues. CDR3 region: CASSDLGLINADTQYF. In DNA form, the CDR3 reads TGTGCCAGCAGTGACCTAGGACTGATAAACGCAGATACGCAGTATTTT.

The rearrangement uses TRBV27 and TRBJ1-2, with TRBD1 matching over 9 bases. V trimming: 4 bases; J trimming: 6 bases; junction bases outside the gene matches: 3. Germline lookup yields CDR1 MNHEY and CDR2 SMNVEV (reference sequence). The CDR3 sequence is 13 residues long. The CDR3 loop reads CASSSGQGNGYTF. The DNA for the CDR3 is TGTGCCAGCAGTTCAGGACAGGGGAATGGCTACACCTTC.

The chain joins TRBV6-4 to TRBJ1-1; a possible D gene is TRBD1 (5 bases). The germline V gene encodes CDR1 MRHNA and CDR2 SNTAGT. V was pared by 6 bases and J by 0 bases, with 11 bases between. This CDR3 comprises 14 residues. The CDR3 DNA reads TGTGCCAGCAGGCCAGGGCCCTTGAACACTGAAGCTTTCTTT. Residues: CASRPGPLNTEAFF.

The chain combines TRBV7-2 with TRBJ1-5; maybe TRBD1 (6 bases). V was clipped by 1 base and J by 4 bases, with 11 bases between them. Germline lookup yields CDR1 SGHTA and CDR2 FQGNSA. This CDR3 has 15 residues. The CDR3 spells CASSLETGLNQPQHF. CDR3 coding DNA: TGTGCCAGCAGCTTAGAAACAGGGTTAAATCAGCCCCAGCATTTT.

V usage is TRBV27 and J usage is TRBJ2-7, with D tentatively TRBD1 (5 bases). Germline-derived CDR1 and CDR2 are MNHEY and SMNVEV (reference sequence). This CDR3 contains 13 residues. The V end lost 2 bases, the J end lost 7 bases, and 12 bases lay between the germline ends. As DNA, the CDR3 is TGTGCCAGCAGTTTACAGGGCACGTGGGAGCAGTACTTC. Translated: CASSLQGTWEQYF.

The V and J genes are TRBV7-8 and TRBJ2-7; the match to TRBD1 covers 7 bases. This CDR3 spans 15 amino acids. V lost 1 base to trimming and J lost 0 bases; unmatched junction nucleotides: 3. Looked up from germline, CDR1 is SGHVS and CDR2 is FQNEAQ. For the CDR3, the DNA is TGTGCCAGCAGCTTAGTCGCAGGGGGCTCCTACGAGCAGTACTTC. Translated, it gives CASSLVAGGSYEQYF.

The rearrangement links TRBV2 to TRBJ2-1; 9 positions agree with TRBD2. This CDR3 has 17 residues. Germline CDR1 reads SNHLY; CDR2 reads FYNNEI. V lost 6 bases, J lost 2 bases, and 11 bases stayed unmatched. CDR3 DNA: TGTGCCAGCAGCCGCTCCTTCAAGCGGGGGGCCTACAATGAGCAGTTCTTC. This codes for CASSRSFKRGAYNEQFF.

The rearrangement uses TRBV7-2 and TRBJ2-1; TRBD2 matches at 11 bases. The CDR3 is made up of 17 amino acids. The germline V gene has CDR1 SGHTA and CDR2 FQGNSA. The J segment lost 9 bases and the V segment lost 5 bases, leaving 15 bases of the junction unmatched. CDR3: CASSLRGNIAGGTEQFF. The CDR3 nucleotides are TGTGCCAGCAGCCTTCGAGGGAATATAGCGGGAGGGACTGAGCAGTTCTTC.

The V and J genes are TRBV11-2 and TRBJ1-1; 7 bases agree with TRBD1. The CDR3 contains 16 residues. The ends lost 4 bases at V and 1 base at J; junction bases unmatched: 9. The germline V gene encodes CDR1 SGHAT and CDR2 FQNNGV. Here the CDR3 reads CASSSKNDRANTEAFF. CDR3 sequence (DNA): TGTGCCAGCAGCTCTAAAAATGACAGGGCGAACACTGAAGCTTTCTTT. Full variable domain (remainder filled in from reference TRBV11-2 and TRBJ1-1): EAGVAQSPRYKIIEKRQSVAFWCNPISGHATLYWYQQILGQGPKLLIQFQNNGVVDDSQLPKDRFSAERLKGVDSTLKIQPAKLEDSAVYLCASSSKNDRANTEAFFGQGTRLTVV.

The chain carries TRBV18 and TRBJ1-2; D gene unclear. Germline assignment: CDR1 KGHSH and CDR2 LQKENI. CDR3 length: 12 amino acids. Trimming took 6 bases from V and 2 from J, leaving 7 bases between them. DNA of the CDR3: TGTGCCAGCTCGCCAGAGAACTATGGCTACACCTTC. It encodes CASSPENYGYTF.

This chain connects TRBV6-5 to TRBJ1-5; D not certain. This CDR3 spans 12 amino acids. V was cut by 2 bases and J by 9 bases, with 8 bases left in between. The germline V gene has CDR1 MNHEY and CDR2 SVGAGI. The DNA of the CDR3 is TGTGCCAGCAGTTACAGAGGTGGGCCCCAGCATTTT. Protein sequence: CASSYRGGPQHF.

The J gene is TRBJ1-1, the V gene TRBV5-1, with 8 positions matching TRBD1. Germline loops: CDR1 SGHRS, CDR2 YFSETQ. With 4 bases clipped from V and 0 bases from J, the junction kept 8 bases outside the gene matches. CDR3 length equals 16 residues. CDR3 sequence reads: CASSAETGDLNTEAFF. DNA of the CDR3: TGCGCCAGCAGCGCAGAGACAGGGGATTTGAACACTGAAGCTTTCTTT.

The rearrangement uses TRBV4-2 and TRBJ1-6, with TRBD1 identical over 8 bases. Germline CDR1 is LGHNA and CDR2 is YNFKEQ. V was clipped by 2 bases and J by 7 bases; unmatched bases: 7. The CDR3 consists of 16 residues. The CDR3 DNA reads TGTGCCAGCAGCCAATTACTCGGGACAGGAAATTCACCCCTCCACTTT. Its translation is CASSQLLGTGNSPLHF.

CDR3 nucleotide sequence: TGTGCCAGCAGCTTAGGGGGTGCGGGAGTGTCAGATACGCAGTATTTT. Translating it yields CASSLGGAGVSDTQYF. J is TRBJ2-3 and V is TRBV7-3; 7 positions match TRBD2. Per the germline V gene, CDR1 is SGHTA and CDR2 is FQGTGA. The CDR3 spans 16 residues. The V and J ends lost 2 bases and 4 bases, in that order; junction bases with no gene match: 9.

This chain joins TRBV18 and TRBJ2-6; no clear D. CDR3 size: 17 residues. The V gene's germline CDR1 is KGHSH and CDR2 LQKENI. The V gene lost 3 bases and the J gene lost 4 bases, with 16 bases spanning the gap. The CDR3 spells CASSPLPVVRGANVLTF. The CDR3 DNA follows: TGTGCCAGCTCACCTCTCCCCGTGGTGCGGGGGGCCAACGTCCTGACTTTC.

This clone was recorded only once. The chain employs TRBV5-1 and TRBJ1-2; TRBD1 matches at 7 bases. J gave up 4 bases and V 4 bases, and 7 bases lay outside the gene matches. This CDR3 has 14 residues. CDR1 SGHRS and CDR2 YFSETQ come from the germline V gene. The CDR3, as DNA: TGCGCCAGCAGCGTTGGACAGGCCAGCTATGGCTACACCTTC. Translating gives CASSVGQASYGYTF.

V and J are TRBV10-3 and TRBJ2-2, with TRBD1 matching 7 bases. The germline V gene encodes CDR1 ENHRY and CDR2 SYGVKD. The V gene end was trimmed by 2 bases and the J gene end by 2 bases; junction bases not matched to a gene: 8. This CDR3 has 17 amino acids. The CDR3 region is CAISEPRGGGNTGELFF. The CDR3 bases are TGTGCCATCAGTGAGCCCCGAGGGGGCGGCAACACCGGGGAGCTGTTTTTT.

The chain is built from TRBV6-1 and TRBJ2-3; D call uncertain. Germline V gene sequence: CDR1 MNHNS, CDR2 SASEGT. The CDR3 extends over 15 amino acids. V was clipped by 0 bases and J by 0 bases, with 7 bases between them. For the CDR3, the DNA is TGTGCCAGCAGTGAAGCGGGCAAGAGCACAGATACGCAGTATTTT. It translates to CASSEAGKSTDTQYF.

This clone came up once. The chain combines TRBV7-2 with TRBJ1-2, with 9 bases lining up with TRBD1. This CDR3 region has 16 residues. CDR1 and CDR2 (germline): SGHTA, FQGNSA. Trimming removed 1 base from V and 5 bases from J; junction bases left unmatched: 8. CDR3 residues: CASSLGGTGSRYGYTF. The CDR3 nucleotides read TGTGCCAGCAGCTTAGGGGGGACAGGGAGTAGATATGGCTACACCTTC.

The V and J genes are TRBV27 and TRBJ2-1; 7 bases are shared with TRBD1. The V gene's germline CDR1 is MNHEY and CDR2 SMNVEV (reference sequence). V was pared by 7 bases and J by 5 bases, with 14 bases of the junction left unmatched. This CDR3 contains 16 residues. In nucleotides, the CDR3 is TGTGCCAGCATGGGGACAAGACAGGGAATGGACAATGAGCAGTTCTTC. Its translation is CASMGTRQGMDNEQFF.

The chain recombines TRBV19 with TRBJ2-7; TRBD2 matches at 14 bases. With V trimmed by 3 bases and J by 6 bases, 7 bases remained unmatched. Per the germline V gene, CDR1 is LNHDA and CDR2 is SQIVND (reference sequence). The CDR3 is 16 residues long. CDR3 residues: CASSIRLAGGPGEQYF. In DNA, the CDR3 is TGTGCCAGTAGTATTAGACTAGCGGGAGGGCCCGGCGAGCAGTACTTC.

This chain connects TRBV6-5 to TRBJ2-7; the D gene is possibly TRBD1 (5 bases). This CDR3 has 14 amino acids. Looked up from germline, CDR1 is MNHEY and CDR2 is SVGAGI. The V end was cut by 0 bases, the J end by 5 bases, with 11 bases between. The CDR3 coding sequence is TGTGCCAGCAGTTACTCGTGGGGCACCCACGAGCAGTACTTC. The encoded protein is CASSYSWGTHEQYF.

The chain uses TRBV30 and TRBJ1-5; the D is unclear. The V end lost 1 base, the J end lost 8 bases, and 12 bases lay between the germline ends. CDR1 is GTSNPN and CDR2 is SVGIG in the germline V gene (reference sequence). The CDR3 is 13 amino acids. CDR3 residues: CAWSGGGQEPQHF. The CDR3 DNA reads TGTGCCTGGAGTGGGGGAGGGCAGGAGCCCCAGCATTTT.

J is TRBJ2-7 and V is TRBV4-1; TRBD2 agrees at 9 bases. CDR3 length: 16 residues. V lost 3 bases, J lost 6 bases, and 12 bases stayed unmatched. Germline assignment: CDR1 MGHRA and CDR2 YSYEKL. Written as DNA, the CDR3 is TGCGCCAGCAGCCAGGCCGCCGGACTAGCGCTGCGCGAGCAGTACTTC. This translates into CASSQAAGLALREQYF.

V and J are TRBV19 and TRBJ2-3, with D possibly TRBD1 on 5 matching bases. The CDR3 is 15 amino acids. V lost 2 bases to trimming and J lost 1 base, with 10 bases between them. Looked up from germline, CDR1 is LNHDA and CDR2 is SQIVND (reference sequence). CDR3 in amino acids: CASSIRGRGTDTQYF. The CDR3 DNA sequence: TGTGCCAGTAGTATAAGGGGCCGGGGCACAGATACGCAGTATTTT.

The chain links TRBV9 to TRBJ1-5; TRBD1 matches 10 bases. The V and J ends lost 3 bases and 5 bases, in that order; junction bases with no gene match: 5. The germline gives CDR1 SGDLS, CDR2 YYNGEE. This CDR3 comprises 15 residues. For the CDR3, the DNA is TGTGCCAGCAGCGCCGGGACAGGGGAATATCAGCCCCAGCATTTT. It specifies CASSAGTGEYQPQHF.

V gene TRBV7-6 combines with J gene TRBJ2-7; 10 positions match TRBD1. The CDR3 is 15 residues long. The J segment lost 3 bases and the V segment lost 5 bases, leaving 7 bases of the junction unmatched. Germline V gene sequence: CDR1 SGHVS, CDR2 FNYEAQ. CDR3 sequence: CASSPGTGEIYEQYF. CDR3 DNA: TGTGCCAGCAGCCCTGGGACAGGGGAAATCTACGAGCAGTACTTC.

The chain combines TRBV7-6 with TRBJ2-2, with D perhaps TRBD1 (6 bases). This CDR3 has 14 residues. V was shortened by 6 bases and J by 7 bases, with 15 bases between the two germline ends. The germline CDR1 and CDR2 sequences are SGHVS and FNYEAQ. This chain's CDR3 is CASRRTDYNGELFF. The CDR3 bases are TGTGCCAGCAGAAGGACAGACTACAACGGGGAGCTGTTTTTT.

The rearrangement links TRBV9 to TRBJ2-1; 15 bases fit TRBD2. From germline, CDR1 is SGDLS and CDR2 YYNGEE. The CDR3 sequence is 17 residues long. The ends lost 4 bases at V and 10 bases at J; junction bases unmatched: 12. The CDR3 sequence is CASSPRFGLAGGREQFF. The DNA for the CDR3 is TGTGCCAGCAGCCCGAGGTTTGGACTAGCGGGAGGGAGGGAGCAGTTCTTC.

This clone was picked up one time. An end of the junction differs from the germline gene, which may be a read error. This chain connects TRBV7-9 to TRBJ2-3; 10 positions match TRBD2. The germline CDR1 and CDR2 sequences are SEHNR and FQNEAQ (reference sequence). CDR3 length equals 14 residues. CDR3 nucleotides: TGTGCCAGCAGCCTAGCGGGAGACACAGATACGCAGTATTTT. It specifies CASSLAGDTDTQYF.

This chain uses TRBV13 with TRBJ2-2; 10 nucleotides line up with TRBD1. Germline values: CDR1 PRHDT, CDR2 FYEKMQ (reference sequence). This CDR3 has 15 amino acids. Unmatched junction bases numbered 2, after V lost 3 bases and J lost 4 bases. The CDR3 DNA reads as TGTGCCAGCAGCTTCCGGGACAGGGGCACCGGGGAGCTGTTTTTT. Translation gives CASSFRDRGTGELFF.